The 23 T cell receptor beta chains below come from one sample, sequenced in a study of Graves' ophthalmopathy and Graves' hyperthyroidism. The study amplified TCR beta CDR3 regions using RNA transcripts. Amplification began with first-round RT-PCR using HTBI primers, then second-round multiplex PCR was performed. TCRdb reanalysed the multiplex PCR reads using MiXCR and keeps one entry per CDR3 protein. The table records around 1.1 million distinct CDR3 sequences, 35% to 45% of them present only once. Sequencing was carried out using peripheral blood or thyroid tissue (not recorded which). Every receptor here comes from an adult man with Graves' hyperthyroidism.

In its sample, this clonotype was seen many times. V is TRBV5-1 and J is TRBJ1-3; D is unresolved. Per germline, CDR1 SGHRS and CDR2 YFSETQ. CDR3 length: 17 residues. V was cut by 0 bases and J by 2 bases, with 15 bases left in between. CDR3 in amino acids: CASSLVPELAPGNTIYF. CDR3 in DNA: TGCGCCAGCAGCTTGGTCCCAGAACTCGCCCCTGGAAACACCATATATTTT.

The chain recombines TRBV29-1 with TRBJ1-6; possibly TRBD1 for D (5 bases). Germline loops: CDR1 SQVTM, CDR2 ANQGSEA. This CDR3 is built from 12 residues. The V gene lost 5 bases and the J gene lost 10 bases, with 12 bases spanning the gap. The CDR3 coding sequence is TGCAGCGTTTCCGCAGGGAGATCACCCCTCCACTTT. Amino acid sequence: CSVSAGRSPLHF. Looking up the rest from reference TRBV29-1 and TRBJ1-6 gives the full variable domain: SAVISQKPSRDICQRGTSLTIQCQVDSQVTMMFWYRQQPGQSLTLIATANQGSEATYESGFVIDKFPISRPNLTFSTLTVSNMSPEDSSIYLCSVSAGRSPLHFGNGTRLTVT.

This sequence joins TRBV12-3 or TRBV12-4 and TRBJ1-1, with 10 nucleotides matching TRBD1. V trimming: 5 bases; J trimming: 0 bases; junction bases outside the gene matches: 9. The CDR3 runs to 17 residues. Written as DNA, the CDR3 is TGTGCCAGCAGTCCCCTAGACAGGGGGCCTTTGAACACTGAAGCTTTCTTT. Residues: CASSPLDRGPLNTEAFF.

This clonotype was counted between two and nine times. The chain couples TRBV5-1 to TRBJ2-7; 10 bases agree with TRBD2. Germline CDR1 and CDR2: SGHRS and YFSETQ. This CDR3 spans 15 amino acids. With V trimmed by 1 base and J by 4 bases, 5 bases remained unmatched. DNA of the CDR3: TGCGCCAGCAGCTTGCCGGGACTAGCGACTTACGAGCAGTACTTC. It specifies CASSLPGLATYEQYF.

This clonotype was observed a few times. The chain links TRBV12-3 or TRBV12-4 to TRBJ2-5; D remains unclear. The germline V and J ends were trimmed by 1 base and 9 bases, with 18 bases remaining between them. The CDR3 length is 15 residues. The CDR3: CASSLVGGEASAQYF. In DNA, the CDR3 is TGTGCCAGCAGTTTAGTCGGCGGTGAAGCGAGCGCCCAGTACTTC.

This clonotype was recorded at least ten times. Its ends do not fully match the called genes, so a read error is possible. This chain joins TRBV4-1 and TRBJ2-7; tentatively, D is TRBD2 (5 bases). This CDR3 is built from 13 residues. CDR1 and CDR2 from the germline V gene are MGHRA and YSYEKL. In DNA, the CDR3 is TGCGCCAGCAGCCTAGAGGGTTCCTTCGAGCAGTACTTC. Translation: CASSLEGSFEQYF.

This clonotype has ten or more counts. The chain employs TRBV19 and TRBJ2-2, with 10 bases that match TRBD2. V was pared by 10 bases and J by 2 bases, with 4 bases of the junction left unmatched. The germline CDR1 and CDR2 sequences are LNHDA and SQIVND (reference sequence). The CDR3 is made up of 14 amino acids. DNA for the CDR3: TGTGCCACCAGGACTAGCGGAAACACCGGGGAGCTGTTTTTT. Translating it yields CATRTSGNTGELFF.

The CDR3 DNA is TGTGCTAGAGGTGGACAGGGCAGGCAGCCCCAGCATTTT. Protein: CARGGQGRQPQHF. The V gene is TRBV7-8, the J gene TRBJ1-5; TRBD1 matches 8 bases. The CDR3 has 13 residues. Germline V CDR1 and CDR2: SGHVS, FQNEAQ.

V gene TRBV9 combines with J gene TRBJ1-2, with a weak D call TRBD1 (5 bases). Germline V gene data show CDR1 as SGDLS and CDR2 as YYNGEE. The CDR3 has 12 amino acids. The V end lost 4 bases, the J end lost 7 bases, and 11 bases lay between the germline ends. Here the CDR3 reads CASSPGGLGYTF. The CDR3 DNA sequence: TGTGCCAGCAGCCCGGGGGGTCTTGGCTACACCTTC.

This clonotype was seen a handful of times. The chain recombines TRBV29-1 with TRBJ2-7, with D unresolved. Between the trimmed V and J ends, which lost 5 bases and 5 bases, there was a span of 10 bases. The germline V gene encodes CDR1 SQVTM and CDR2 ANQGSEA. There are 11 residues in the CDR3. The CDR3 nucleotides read TGCAGCGTTCTCGGCCCCAACGAGCAGTACTTC. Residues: CSVLGPNEQYF.

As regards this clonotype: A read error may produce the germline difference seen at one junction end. CDR3 in DNA: TGTGCCAGCAGCTCCGGGCCGACAGCAAAAAACTACGAGCCGTACTTC. It translates to CASSSGPTAKNYEPYF. The gene calls are TRBV7-9 and TRBJ2-7; possible D gene TRBD1, 5 bases. CDR3 length: 16 residues. The germline V gene encodes CDR1 SEHNR and CDR2 FQNEAQ (reference sequence).

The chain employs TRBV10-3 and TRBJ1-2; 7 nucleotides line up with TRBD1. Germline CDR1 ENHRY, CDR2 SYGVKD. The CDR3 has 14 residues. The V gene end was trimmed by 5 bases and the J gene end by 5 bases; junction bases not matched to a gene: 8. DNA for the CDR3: TGTGCCATCAGTACGGGACAGACCGCTTATGGCTACACCTTC. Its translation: CAISTGQTAYGYTF.

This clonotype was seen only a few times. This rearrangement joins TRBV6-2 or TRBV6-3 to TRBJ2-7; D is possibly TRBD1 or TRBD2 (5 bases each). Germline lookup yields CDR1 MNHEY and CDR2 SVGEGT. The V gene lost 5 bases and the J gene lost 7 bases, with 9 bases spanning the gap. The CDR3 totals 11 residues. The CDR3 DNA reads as TGTGCCAGCAGTACCTGGGGGGAGCAGTACTTC. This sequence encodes CASSTWGEQYF.

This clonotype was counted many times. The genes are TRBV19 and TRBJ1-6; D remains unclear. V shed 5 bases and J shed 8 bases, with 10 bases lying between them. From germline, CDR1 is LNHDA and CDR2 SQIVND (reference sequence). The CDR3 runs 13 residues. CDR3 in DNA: TGTGCCAGTAGTTCGGGAGGGTATTCACCCCTCCACTTT. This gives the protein CASSSGGYSPLHF.

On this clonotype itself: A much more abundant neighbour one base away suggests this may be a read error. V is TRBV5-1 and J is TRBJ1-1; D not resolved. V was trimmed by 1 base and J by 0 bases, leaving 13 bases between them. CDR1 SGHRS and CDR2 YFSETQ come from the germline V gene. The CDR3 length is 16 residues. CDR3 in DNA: TGCGCCAGCAGCTTGTCAGTGGGGAGCATGAACACTGAAGCTTTCTTT. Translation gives CASSLSVGSMNTEAFF.

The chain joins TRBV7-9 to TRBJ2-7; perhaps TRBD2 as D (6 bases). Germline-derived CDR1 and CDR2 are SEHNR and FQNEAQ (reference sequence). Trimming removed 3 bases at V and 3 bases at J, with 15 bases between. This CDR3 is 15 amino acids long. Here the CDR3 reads CASSFGSVEGYEQYF. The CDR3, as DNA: TGTGCCAGCAGCTTTGGGTCAGTGGAGGGCTACGAGCAGTACTTC.

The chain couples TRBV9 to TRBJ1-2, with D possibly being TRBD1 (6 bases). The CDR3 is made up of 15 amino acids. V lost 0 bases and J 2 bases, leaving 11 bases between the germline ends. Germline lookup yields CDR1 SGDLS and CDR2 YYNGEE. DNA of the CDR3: TGTGCCAGCAGCGTAGAGGTAGGACAGAACTATGGCTACACCTTC. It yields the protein CASSVEVGQNYGYTF.

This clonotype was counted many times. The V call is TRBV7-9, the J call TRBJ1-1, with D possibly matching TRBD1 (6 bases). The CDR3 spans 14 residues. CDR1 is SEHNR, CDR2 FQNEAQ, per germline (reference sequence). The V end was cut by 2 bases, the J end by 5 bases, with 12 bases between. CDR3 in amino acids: CASSLTGARTEAFF. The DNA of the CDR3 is TGTGCCAGCAGCTTAACGGGGGCCCGGACTGAAGCTTTCTTT.

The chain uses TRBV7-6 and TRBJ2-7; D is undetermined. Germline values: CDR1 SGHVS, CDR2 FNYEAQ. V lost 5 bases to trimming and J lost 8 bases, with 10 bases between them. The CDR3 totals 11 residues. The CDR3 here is CASSKGSQQYF. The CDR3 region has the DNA TGTGCCAGCAGCAAGGGAAGTCAGCAGTACTTC.

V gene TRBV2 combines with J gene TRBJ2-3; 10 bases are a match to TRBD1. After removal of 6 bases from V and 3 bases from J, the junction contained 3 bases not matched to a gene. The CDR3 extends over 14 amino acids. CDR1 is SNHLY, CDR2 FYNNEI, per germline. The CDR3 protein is CASSRDRGTDTQYF. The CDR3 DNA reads TGTGCCAGCAGCCGGGACAGGGGTACAGATACGCAGTATTTT.

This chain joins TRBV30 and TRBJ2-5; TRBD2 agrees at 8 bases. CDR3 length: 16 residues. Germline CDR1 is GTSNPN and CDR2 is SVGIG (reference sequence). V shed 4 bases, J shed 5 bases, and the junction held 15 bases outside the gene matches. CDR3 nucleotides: TGTGCCTGGACCCTCCGCCGGGGGGGCGCTTTGGAGACCCAGTACTTC. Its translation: CAWTLRRGGALETQYF.

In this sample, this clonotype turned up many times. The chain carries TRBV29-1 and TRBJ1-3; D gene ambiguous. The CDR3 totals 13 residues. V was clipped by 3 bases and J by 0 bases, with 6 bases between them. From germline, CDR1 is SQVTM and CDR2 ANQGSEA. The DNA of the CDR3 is TGCAGCGTTGACGGGAACTCTGGAAACACCATATATTTT. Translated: CSVDGNSGNTIYF.

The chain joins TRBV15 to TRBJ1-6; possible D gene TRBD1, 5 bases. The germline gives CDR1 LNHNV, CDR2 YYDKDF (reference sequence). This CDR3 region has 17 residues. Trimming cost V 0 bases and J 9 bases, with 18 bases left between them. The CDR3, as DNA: TGTGCCACCAGCAGAGACCGGGGGGGGAGCATCAGTTCACCCCTCCACTTT. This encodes CATSRDRGGSISSPLHF.